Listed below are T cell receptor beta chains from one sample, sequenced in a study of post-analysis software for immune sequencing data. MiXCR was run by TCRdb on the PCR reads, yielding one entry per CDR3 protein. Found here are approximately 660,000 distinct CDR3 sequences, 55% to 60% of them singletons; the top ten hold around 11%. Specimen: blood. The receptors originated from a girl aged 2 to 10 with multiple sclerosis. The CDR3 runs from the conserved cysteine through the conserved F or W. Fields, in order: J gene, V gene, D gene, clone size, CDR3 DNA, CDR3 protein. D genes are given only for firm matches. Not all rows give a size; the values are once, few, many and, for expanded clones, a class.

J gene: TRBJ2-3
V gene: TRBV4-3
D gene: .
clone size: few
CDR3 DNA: TGCGCCAGCAGCCCAAGGGGGATCACAGATACGCAGTATTTT
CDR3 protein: CASSPRGITDTQYF

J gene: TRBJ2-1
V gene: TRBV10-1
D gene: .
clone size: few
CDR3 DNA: TGCGCCAGCAGTGAGACCCGGGAGCCGACGTGGAATGAGCAGTTCTTC
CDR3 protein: CASSETREPTWNEQFF

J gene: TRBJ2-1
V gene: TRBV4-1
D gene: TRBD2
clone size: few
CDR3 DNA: TGCGCCAGCAGCCCAATCGCAACGGGAGGCTCCTACAATGAGCAGTTCTTC
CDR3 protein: CASSPIATGGSYNEQFF

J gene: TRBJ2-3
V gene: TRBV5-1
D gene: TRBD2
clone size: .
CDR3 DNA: TGCGCCAGCAGCTCCGGGACTAGCGGGACCGGGGATACGCAGTATTTT
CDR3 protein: CASSSGTSGTGDTQYF

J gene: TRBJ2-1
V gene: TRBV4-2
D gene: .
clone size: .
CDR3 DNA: TGTGCCAGCAGCCAAGTGGGCGGGACGAAGACCTCTGGTGAGCAGTTCTTC
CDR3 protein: CASSQVGGTKTSGEQFF

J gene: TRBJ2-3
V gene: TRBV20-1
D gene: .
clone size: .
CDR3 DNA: TGCAGTGCTAGGAGGGGCCCAGATACGCAGTATTTT
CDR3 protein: CSARRGPDTQYF

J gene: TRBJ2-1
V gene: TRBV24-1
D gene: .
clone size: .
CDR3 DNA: TGTGCCACCAGTGGAAAGAGTTACAATGAGCAGTTCTTC
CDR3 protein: CATSGKSYNEQFF

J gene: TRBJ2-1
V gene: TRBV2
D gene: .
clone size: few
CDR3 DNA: TGTGCCAGCAGTGAAACCAGAAACTACAATGAGCAGTTCTTC
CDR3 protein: CASSETRNYNEQFF

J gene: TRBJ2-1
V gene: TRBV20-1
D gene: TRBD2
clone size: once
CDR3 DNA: TGCAGTGCTAGGATGGCGGGAGACAATGAGCAGTTCTTC
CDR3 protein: CSARMAGDNEQFF

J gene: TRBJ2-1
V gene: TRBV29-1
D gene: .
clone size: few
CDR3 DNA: TGCAGCGTTGAAAGCAGGGATAACAATGAGCAGTTCTTC
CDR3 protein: CSVESRDNNEQFF

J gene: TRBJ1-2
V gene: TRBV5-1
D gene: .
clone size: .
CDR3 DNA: TGCGCCAGCAGCCCCGGGACATCAGAAGGCTACACCTTC
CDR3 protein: CASSPGTSEGYTF

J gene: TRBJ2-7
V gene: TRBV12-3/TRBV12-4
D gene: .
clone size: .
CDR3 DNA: TGTGCCAGCAGTTATCTAGCGCACGAGCAGTACTTC
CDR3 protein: CASSYLAHEQYF

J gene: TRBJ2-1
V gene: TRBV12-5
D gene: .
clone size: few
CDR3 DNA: TGTGCTAGTGGCCCTCCCCAGGGAAGGGGGCAGTTCTTC
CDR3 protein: CASGPPQGRGQFF

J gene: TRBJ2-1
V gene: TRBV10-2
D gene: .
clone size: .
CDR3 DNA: TGCGCCAGCAGTAGGGACCCCCTCTACAATGAGCAGTTCTTC
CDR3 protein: CASSRDPLYNEQFF

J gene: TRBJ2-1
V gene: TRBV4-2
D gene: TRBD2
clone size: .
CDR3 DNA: TGTGCCAGCAGCCAAGAGGTAACTAGCGGGAGGGGTATCCGGTACAATGAGCAGTTCTTC
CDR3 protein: CASSQEVTSGRGIRYNEQFF